This T cell receptor beta chain stems from a study of T cell repertoires in cytomegalovirus infection (dated by TCRdb to between 2018 and 2021). About the investigation overall: Donor HLA type was relevant to the analysis, because carriage of CMV infection together with the matching HLA type was indicated by public TCR beta signatures.

This clonotype was found a few times. The antigen it binds to is not known. No clone much larger than this one lies a single base away; base qualities are absent. The data were produced on an Illumina HiSeq 1500. TCRdb itself trimmed the public reads at Q25 with fastp, ran MiXCR and retained productive beta chains. Rows are combined by CDR3 protein, so each entry shows the most common genes and DNA. This sample comprises a few hundred thousand distinct CDR3 sequences, 9.1% of them detected only once. About 14% of the sample is in the top ten clones. The CDR1 and CDR2 encoded by the germline V gene are MNHEY and SVGEGT. The CDR3 contains 14 residues, cysteine and phenylalanine counted. The DNA shown is the 42-base CDR3, in frame from base 1. The junction shows trimming of 5 bases on V and 4 bases on J, and the gene matches do not reach 4 bases of it. Results and caveats for the whole study, not just this receptor: Carriers of CMV infection plus the relevant HLA type were discriminated by the cumulative frequency of public TCR beta family members in the study cohort and in an independent roughly 380-donor cohort. In the ex vivo response, HLA-C-restricted CMV-specific TCR beta clonotypes were dominant, and in two of eight donors the single most frequent clonotype came from this HLA-C-restricted group.

The TCR comes from a human donor in good health (CMV status not recorded). Some clones in this sample may be carry-over from other donors' samples. The chain joins TRBV6-2 or TRBV6-3 to TRBJ2-2, with 7 bases in between that match TRBD2. Sequenced material: PBMCs. The sequence in DNA is TGTGCCAGCAGTACTACTAGCGCCACCGGGGAGCTGTTTTTT. It specifies CASSTTSATGELFF.